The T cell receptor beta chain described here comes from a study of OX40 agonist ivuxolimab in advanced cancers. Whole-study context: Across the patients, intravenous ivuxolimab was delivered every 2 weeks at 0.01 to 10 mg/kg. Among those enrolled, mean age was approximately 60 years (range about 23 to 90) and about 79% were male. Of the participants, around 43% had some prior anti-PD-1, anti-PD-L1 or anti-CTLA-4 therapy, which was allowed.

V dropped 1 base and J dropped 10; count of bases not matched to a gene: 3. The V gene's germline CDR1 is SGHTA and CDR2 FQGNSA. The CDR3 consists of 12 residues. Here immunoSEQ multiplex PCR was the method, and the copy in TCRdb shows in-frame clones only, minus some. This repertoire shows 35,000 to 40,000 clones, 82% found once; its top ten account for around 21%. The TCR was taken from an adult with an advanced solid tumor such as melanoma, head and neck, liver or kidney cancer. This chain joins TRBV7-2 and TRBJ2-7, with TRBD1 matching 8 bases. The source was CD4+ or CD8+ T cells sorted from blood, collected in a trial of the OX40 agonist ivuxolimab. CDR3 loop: CASSLGTGFQYF. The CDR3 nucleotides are TGTGCCAGCAGCTTAGGGACAGGGTTTCAGTACTTC.